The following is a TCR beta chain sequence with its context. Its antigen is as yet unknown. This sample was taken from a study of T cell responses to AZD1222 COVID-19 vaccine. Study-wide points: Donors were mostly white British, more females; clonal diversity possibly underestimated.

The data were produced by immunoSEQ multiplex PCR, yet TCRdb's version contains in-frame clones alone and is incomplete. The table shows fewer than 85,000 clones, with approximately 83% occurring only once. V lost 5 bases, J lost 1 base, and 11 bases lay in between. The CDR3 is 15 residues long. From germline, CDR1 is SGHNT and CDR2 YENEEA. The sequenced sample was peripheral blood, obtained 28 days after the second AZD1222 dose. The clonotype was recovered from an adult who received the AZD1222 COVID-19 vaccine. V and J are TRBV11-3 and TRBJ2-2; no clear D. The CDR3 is CASSLRLGNTGELFF. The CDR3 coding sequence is TGTGCCAGCAGCCTCCGCTTGGGGAACACCGGGGAGCTGTTTTTT.